This TCR beta chain was found in a study of CD8 T cells in ankylosing spondylitis. Overall study findings and caveats: A TCR beta motif of about eight highly homologous variants seemed to mark ankylosing spondylitis blood.

TCRdb reanalysed the 5' RACE reads using MiXCR and keeps one entry per CDR3 protein. The sample contains 250,000 to 300,000 distinct CDR3 sequences, 20% of which appear only once. Trimming cost V 10 bases and J 0 bases, with 10 bases left between them. Germline V CDR1 and CDR2: MNHEY, SMNVEV (reference sequence). The CDR3 runs to 13 residues. On this clonotype itself: What it recognizes is unknown.

Sample: blood, either unsorted or a sorted T cell fraction (not recorded which). This sequence joins TRBV27 and TRBJ1-3; D gene unclear. This receptor was identified in a male donor with ankylosing spondylitis or in good health (not recorded which). This CDR3 is CANKSSSGNTIYF. The CDR3 nucleotides are TGTGCCAACAAGTCAAGCTCTGGAAACACCATATATTTT.